Each of the 5 T cell receptor beta chains below was sequenced from the same sample in a study of T cell changes during pregnancy in multiple sclerosis. TCRdb's copy holds only in-frame clones and misses some; the assay was immunoSEQ multiplex PCR. The data hold 70,000 to 100,000 clones, with roughly 93% observed a single time. Source: peripheral blood, taken in the first trimester of pregnancy. The receptors were sampled from a female donor with multiple sclerosis, enrolled in a pregnancy study.

The rearrangement uses TRBV6-4 and TRBJ2-2; perhaps TRBD1 as D (6 bases). The V and J ends lost 6 bases and 3 bases respectively, with 11 bases between them. Germline V CDR1 and CDR2: MRHNA, SNTAGT. The length of the CDR3 is 14 residues. The CDR3 coding sequence is TGTGCCAGCAGGGGGGACAAATACACCGGGGAGCTGTTTTTT. It is translated as CASRGDKYTGELFF.

The J gene is TRBJ2-7, the V gene TRBV5-5; TRBD1 agrees at 9 bases. Germline CDR1 is SGHKS and CDR2 is YYEKEE (reference sequence). This CDR3 is built from 14 residues. J lost 3 bases, V lost 4 bases, and 5 bases had no gene match. CDR3 loop: CASSRTGAVYEQYF. CDR3 nucleotides: TGTGCCAGCAGCCGGACAGGGGCGGTCTACGAGCAGTACTTC.

V is TRBV6-1 and J is TRBJ1-6, with D hard to call. V was shortened by 6 bases and J by 7 bases, with 10 bases between the two germline ends. Germline CDR1 and CDR2: MNHNS and SASEGT. CDR3 length: 13 residues. This CDR3 is CASRRVLNSPLHF. As DNA, the CDR3 is TGTGCCAGCAGGAGGGTACTCAATTCACCCCTCCACTTT.

The table lists this clone with a count of one. The chain couples TRBV4-3 to TRBJ1-1; TRBD1 might be the D (6 bases). Germline CDR1 LGHNA, CDR2 YSLEER. V lost 0 bases, J lost 3 bases, and 11 bases lay in between. There are 15 residues in the CDR3. The CDR3 DNA sequence: TGCGCCAGCAGCCAAGATGGCAGGGGTTACACTGAAGCTTTCTTT. Translation gives CASSQDGRGYTEAFF.

The chain uses TRBV30 and TRBJ2-1; D unclear. Germline assignment: CDR1 GTSNPN and CDR2 SVGIG (reference sequence). V lost 1 base to trimming and J lost 0 bases, with 13 bases between them. This CDR3 contains 16 residues. The CDR3, as DNA: TGTGCCTGGAGTGGACTGACGCGGAGCTCCTACAATGAGCAGTTCTTC. Its translation: CAWSGLTRSSYNEQFF. Full variable domain (outside the CDR3, taken from reference TRBV30 and TRBJ2-1): SQTIHQWPATLVQPVGSPLSLECTVEGTSNPNLYWYRQAAGRGLQLLFYSVGIGQISSEVPQNLSASRPQDRQFILSSKKLLLSDSGFYLCAWSGLTRSSYNEQFFGPGTRLTVL.